This TCR beta chain is from a study of post-analysis software for immune sequencing data. For the study at large: Relapsing-remitting, secondary progressive and progressive-relapsing forms of multiple sclerosis all featured among disease courses. Study-level results: Compared against controls, patients with multiple sclerosis displayed significantly lower normalized Chao1 diversity. Clustering by F measure revealed strong co-clustering among samples prepared together in one batch. Compared with controls, patients had more of about 5 TRBV segments, including TRBV5-6, TRBV5-1 and TRBV20-1.

Comments on this clonotype: Its specificity is unknown.

Every TCR beta cDNA library bore unique molecular identifiers. There were about 1 to 10 million T cells, and 450,000 to 550,000 cDNA molecules came from them. TCRdb called the PCR reads again in MiXCR, with one record for every CDR3 protein. Counted here are around 400,000 distinct CDR3 sequences, approximately 33% occurring once; the ten biggest clones make up about an eighth. Trimming cost V 8 bases and J 0 bases, with 14 bases left between them. Germline V gives CDR1 MNHNS, CDR2 SASEGT. This CDR3 is built from 14 residues. Sequenced material: blood. This TCR was sampled from a girl aged 5-17 years with multiple sclerosis. The J gene is TRBJ2-7, the V gene TRBV6-1; weak D call: TRBD1 (6 bases). CDR3: CASYDYRDSYEQYF. The CDR3, as DNA: TGTGCCAGCTATGACTACAGGGACTCCTACGAGCAGTACTTC.